The present entry profiles one T cell receptor (beta chain) with its context. Its antigen is unidentified. V gave up 6 bases and J gave up 2 bases, with 14 bases separating them. The CDR3 has 15 residues. Germline CDR1 SNHLY, CDR2 FYNNEI. The sample is drawn from a study of CD8 T cells in ankylosing spondylitis. Study outcomes and limitations: A TCR beta motif of eight highly homologous variants appeared characteristic of ankylosing spondylitis blood.

TCRdb passed the 5' RACE reads through MiXCR, listing each CDR3 protein once. The sample gives about 540,000 distinct CDR3 sequences, about an eighth of which show up once; over 6.5% is in the top ten. V gene TRBV2 combines with J gene TRBJ1-5; no definite D call. The clonotype was recovered from a male donor with ankylosing spondylitis. The sample taken for sequencing was blood, either unsorted or a sorted T cell fraction (not recorded which). The CDR3 nucleotides are TGTGCCAGCAGACCTACTCCGGAGGGCAATCAGCCCCAGCATTTT. Its protein is CASRPTPEGNQPQHF.